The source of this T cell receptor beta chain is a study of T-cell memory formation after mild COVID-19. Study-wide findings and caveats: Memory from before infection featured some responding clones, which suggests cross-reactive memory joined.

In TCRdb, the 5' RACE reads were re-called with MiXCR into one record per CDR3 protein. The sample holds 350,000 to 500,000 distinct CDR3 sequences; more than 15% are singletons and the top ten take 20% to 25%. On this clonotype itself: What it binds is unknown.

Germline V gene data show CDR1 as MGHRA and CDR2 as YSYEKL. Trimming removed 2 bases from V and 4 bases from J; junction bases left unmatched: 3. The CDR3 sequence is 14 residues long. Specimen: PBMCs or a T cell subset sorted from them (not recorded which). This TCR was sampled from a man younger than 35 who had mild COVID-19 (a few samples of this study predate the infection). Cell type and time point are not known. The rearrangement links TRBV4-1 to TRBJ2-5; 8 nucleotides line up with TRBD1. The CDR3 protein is CASSQQGAGETQYF. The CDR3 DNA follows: TGCGCCAGCAGCCAACAGGGGGCTGGAGAGACCCAGTACTTC.